This TCR beta chain was profiled in a study of identical twins. MiXCR was run by TCRdb on the 5' RACE reads, yielding one entry per CDR3 protein. Among 550,000 to 700,000 distinct CDR3 sequences listed, less than 25% were seen once. This CDR3 has 17 amino acids. Germline V gene sequence: CDR1 SGHTA, CDR2 FQGNSA. Turning to this clonotype: At one boundary the junction diverges from the germline segment, which might be a read error.

Another study also made use of these data, one on T cells expressing NK-cell markers.

The chain carries TRBV7-2 and TRBJ1-1; 10 positions agree with TRBD1. Sequenced: PBMCs. This TCR was sampled from a woman aged 18-29 years in good health. The CDR3 nucleotides read TGTGCCAGCAGCTTACTACGGGCCGGGACAGGGGAAACTGAACCTTTCTTT. Protein product: CASSLLRAGTGETEPFF.